Below, one TCR beta chain is given with its context. The record originates from a study of blood T cell repertoires in COVID-19. The wider study: The United States, Italy and Spain provided the acute and convalescent COVID-19 samples.

J was trimmed by 6 bases and V by 1 base; bases with no gene match: 4. The CDR3 runs 15 residues. Per germline, CDR1 MGHRA and CDR2 YSYEKL. Measured with immunoSEQ multiplex PCR; TCRdb has only the in-frame clones, and not every one. This sample has 94,000 or so clones, with around 88% found just once. The sample consisted of peripheral blood. This sequence was found in a woman between 70 and 85 years old with acute or convalescent COVID-19. V usage is TRBV4-1 and J usage is TRBJ2-2; the match to TRBD1 covers 8 bases. The CDR3 spells CASSQAVQGAGELFF. DNA of the CDR3: TGCGCCAGCAGCCAAGCAGTACAGGGGGCCGGGGAGCTGTTTTTT.